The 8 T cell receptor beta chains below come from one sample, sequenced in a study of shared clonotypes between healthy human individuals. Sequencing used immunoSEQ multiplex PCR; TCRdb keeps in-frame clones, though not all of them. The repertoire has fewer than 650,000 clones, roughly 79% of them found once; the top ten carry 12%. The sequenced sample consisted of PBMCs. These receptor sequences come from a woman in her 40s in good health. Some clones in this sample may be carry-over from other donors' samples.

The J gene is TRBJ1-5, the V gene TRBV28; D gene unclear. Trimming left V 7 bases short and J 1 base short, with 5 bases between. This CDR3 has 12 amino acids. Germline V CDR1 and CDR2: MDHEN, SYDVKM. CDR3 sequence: CASTQSNQPQHF. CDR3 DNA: TGTGCCAGCACCCAAAGCAATCAGCCCCAGCATTTT. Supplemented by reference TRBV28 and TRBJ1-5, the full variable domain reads DVKVTQSSRYLVKRTGEKVFLECVQDMDHENMFWYRQDPGLGLRLIYFSYDVKMKEKGDIPEGYSVSREKKERFSLILESASTNQTSMYLCASTQSNQPQHFGDGTRLSIL.

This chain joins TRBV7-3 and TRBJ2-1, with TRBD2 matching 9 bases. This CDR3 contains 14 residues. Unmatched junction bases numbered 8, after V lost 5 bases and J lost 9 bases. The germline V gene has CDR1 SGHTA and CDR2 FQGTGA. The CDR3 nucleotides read TGTGCCAGCAGCCCTCGGGGTAGCGGGGGTGAGCAGTTCTTC. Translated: CASSPRGSGGEQFF.

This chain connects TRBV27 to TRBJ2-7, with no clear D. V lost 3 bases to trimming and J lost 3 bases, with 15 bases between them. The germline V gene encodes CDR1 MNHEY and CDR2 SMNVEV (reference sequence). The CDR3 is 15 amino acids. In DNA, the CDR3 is TGTGCCAGCAGTTTGATGGCGCAGGCAAACTACGAGCAGTACTTC. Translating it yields CASSLMAQANYEQYF.

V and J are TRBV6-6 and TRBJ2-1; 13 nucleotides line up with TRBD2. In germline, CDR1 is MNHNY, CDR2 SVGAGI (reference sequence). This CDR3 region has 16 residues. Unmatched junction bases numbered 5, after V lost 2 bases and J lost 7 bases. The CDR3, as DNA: TGTGCCAGCAGTTACGCAACTAGCGGGAGGGGGAATGAGCAGTTCTTC. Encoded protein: CASSYATSGRGNEQFF.

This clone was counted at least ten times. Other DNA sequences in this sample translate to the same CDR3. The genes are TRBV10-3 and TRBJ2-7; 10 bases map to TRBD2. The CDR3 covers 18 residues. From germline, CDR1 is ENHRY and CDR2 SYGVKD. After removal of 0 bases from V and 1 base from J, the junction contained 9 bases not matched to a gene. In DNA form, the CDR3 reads TGTGCCATCAGTGAGTCGACCCCTTGGACTAGCGGATCCTACGAGCAGTACTTC. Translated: CAISESTPWTSGSYEQYF.

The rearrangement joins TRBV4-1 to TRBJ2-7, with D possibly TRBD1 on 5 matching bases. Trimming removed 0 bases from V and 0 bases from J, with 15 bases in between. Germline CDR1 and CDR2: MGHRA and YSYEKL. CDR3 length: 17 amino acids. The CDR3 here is CASSQDPHRSRSYEQYF. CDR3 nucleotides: TGCGCCAGCAGCCAAGATCCCCACAGGAGTCGCTCCTACGAGCAGTACTTC.

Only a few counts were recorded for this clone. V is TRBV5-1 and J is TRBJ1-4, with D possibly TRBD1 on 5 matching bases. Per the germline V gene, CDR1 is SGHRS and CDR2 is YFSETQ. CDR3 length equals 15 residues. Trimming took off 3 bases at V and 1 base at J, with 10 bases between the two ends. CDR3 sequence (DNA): TGCGCCAGCAGCTACACAGGAGGAACTAATGAAAAACTGTTTTTT. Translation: CASSYTGGTNEKLFF.

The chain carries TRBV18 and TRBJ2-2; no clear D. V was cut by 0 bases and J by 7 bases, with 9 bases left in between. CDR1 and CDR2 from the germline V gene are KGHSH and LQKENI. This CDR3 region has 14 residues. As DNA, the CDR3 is TGTGCCAGCTCACCACCGGCGCGTGGCGGGGAGCTGTTTTTT. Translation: CASSPPARGGELFF.